A selection of T cell receptor beta chains follows, all from one sample in a study of technical replicates of blood from a few donors. Clones were sequenced by immunoSEQ multiplex PCR, and TCRdb holds only the in-frame ones, with some missing. The sample has some 87,000 clones, around 94% seen once. The sequencing sample was made of T cells isolated from PBMCs. The receptor source for this set is a human donor in good health. CDR3s include the opening cysteine and the closing phenylalanine or tryptophan. D genes are given only for firm matches. The size entry is marked missing in some rows and otherwise reads once, few, many or a size class.

V gene: TRBV13
D gene: TRBD2
clone size: .
J gene: TRBJ2-1
CDR3 protein: CASSYGRAGEQFF
CDR3 DNA: TGTGCCAGCAGCTACGGGAGGGCCGGTGAGCAGTTCTTC

V gene: TRBV9
D gene: .
clone size: few
J gene: TRBJ1-1
CDR3 protein: CASSVASENTEAFF
CDR3 DNA: TGTGCCAGCAGCGTAGCTAGTGAGAACACTGAAGCTTTCTTT

V gene: TRBV7-2
D gene: TRBD1
clone size: .
J gene: TRBJ1-1
CDR3 protein: CASSLGDRGVEAFF
CDR3 DNA: TGTGCCAGCAGCTTAGGGGACAGGGGGGTAGAAGCTTTCTTT

V gene: TRBV9
D gene: .
clone size: once
J gene: TRBJ1-2
CDR3 protein: CASTSGGAAIGYTF
CDR3 DNA: TGTGCCAGCACCAGTGGGGGGGCGGCTATTGGCTACACCTTC

V gene: TRBV11-2
D gene: .
clone size: .
J gene: TRBJ2-7
CDR3 protein: CASSLAPSAAYEQYF
CDR3 DNA: TGTGCCAGCAGCTTAGCCCCTAGCGCGGCCTACGAGCAGTACTTC

V gene: TRBV11-2
D gene: .
clone size: .
J gene: TRBJ1-1
CDR3 protein: CASSRTVDTEAFF
CDR3 DNA: TGTGCCAGCAGCCGAACAGTGGACACTGAAGCTTTCTTT

V gene: TRBV7-9
D gene: TRBD2
clone size: .
J gene: TRBJ2-1
CDR3 protein: CASSLDRTSGYNEQFF
CDR3 DNA: TGTGCCAGCAGCTTAGACAGGACTAGCGGCTACAATGAGCAGTTCTTC

V gene: TRBV6-1
D gene: .
clone size: .
J gene: TRBJ2-3
CDR3 protein: CASSEIGNTQYF
CDR3 DNA: TGTGCCAGCAGTGAAATCGGGAATACGCAGTATTTT

V gene: TRBV25-1
D gene: TRBD1
clone size: .
J gene: TRBJ2-2
CDR3 protein: CASSRQGQNTGELFF
CDR3 DNA: TGTGCCAGCAGTCGACAGGGACAGAACACCGGGGAGCTGTTTTTT

V gene: TRBV7-9
D gene: .
clone size: .
J gene: TRBJ2-7
CDR3 protein: CASSLAFQGYEQYF
CDR3 DNA: TGTGCCAGCAGCTTAGCTTTTCAGGGATACGAGCAGTACTTC

V gene: TRBV2
D gene: .
clone size: .
J gene: TRBJ1-1
CDR3 protein: CASSVVANTEAFF
CDR3 DNA: TGTGCCAGCAGTGTTGTGGCGAACACTGAAGCTTTCTTT

V gene: TRBV4-1
D gene: TRBD1
clone size: once
J gene: TRBJ2-3
CDR3 protein: CASSQVFDRGQGDTQYF
CDR3 DNA: TGCGCCAGCAGCCAAGTGTTTGACAGGGGGCAGGGAGATACGCAGTATTTT

V gene: TRBV7-9
D gene: .
clone size: .
J gene: TRBJ2-6
CDR3 protein: CASSRTGASGANVLTF
CDR3 DNA: TGTGCCAGTAGTCGCACAGGAGCCTCTGGGGCCAACGTCCTGACTTTC

V gene: TRBV5-1
D gene: TRBD1
clone size: .
J gene: TRBJ2-7
CDR3 protein: CASSSGTGIDEQYF
CDR3 DNA: TGCGCCAGCAGCTCCGGGACAGGGATCGACGAGCAGTACTTC

V gene: TRBV7-2
D gene: .
clone size: .
J gene: TRBJ2-1
CDR3 protein: CASSLSQGNEQFF
CDR3 DNA: TGTGCCAGCAGCTTAAGCCAGGGCAATGAGCAGTTCTTC

V gene: TRBV30
D gene: .
clone size: .
J gene: TRBJ2-1
CDR3 protein: CAWSVVAHDEQFF
CDR3 DNA: TGTGCCTGGAGTGTAGTAGCGCACGATGAGCAGTTCTTC

V gene: TRBV7-3
D gene: .
clone size: .
J gene: TRBJ2-3
CDR3 protein: CASSLMPSAGTQYF
CDR3 DNA: TGTGCCAGCAGCTTAATGCCCTCCGCGGGTACGCAGTATTTT

V gene: TRBV9
D gene: .
clone size: .
J gene: TRBJ2-3
CDR3 protein: CASSASGVADTQYF
CDR3 DNA: TGTGCCAGCAGCGCGTCGGGGGTGGCAGATACGCAGTATTTT

V gene: TRBV30
D gene: TRBD1
clone size: .
J gene: TRBJ1-2
CDR3 protein: CAWDTGGNGYTF
CDR3 DNA: TGTGCCTGGGACACAGGGGGCAACGGCTACACCTTC

V gene: TRBV7-9
D gene: TRBD2
clone size: .
J gene: TRBJ2-3
CDR3 protein: CASSGPGTSGQASTDTQYF
CDR3 DNA: TGTGCCAGCAGCGGACCCGGGACTAGCGGACAAGCTAGCACAGATACGCAGTATTTT

V gene: TRBV7-2
D gene: TRBD2
clone size: .
J gene: TRBJ2-2
CDR3 protein: CASSSGIAGAAGELFF
CDR3 DNA: TGTGCCAGCAGCTCCGGGATAGCGGGAGCAGCCGGGGAGCTGTTTTTT

V gene: TRBV25-1
D gene: .
clone size: .
J gene: TRBJ2-1
CDR3 protein: CASSLSGHTYNEQFF
CDR3 DNA: TGTGCCAGCAGCTTGAGTGGGCATACCTACAATGAGCAGTTCTTC

V gene: TRBV11-2
D gene: .
clone size: .
J gene: TRBJ2-1
CDR3 protein: CASSWSGNEQFF
CDR3 DNA: TGTGCCAGCAGCTGGTCGGGCAATGAGCAGTTCTTC

V gene: TRBV19
D gene: .
clone size: .
J gene: TRBJ2-6
CDR3 protein: CASTPGAGANVLTF
CDR3 DNA: TGTGCCAGTACCCCAGGGGCTGGGGCCAACGTCCTGACTTTC

V gene: TRBV6-5
D gene: TRBD1
clone size: .
J gene: TRBJ1-1
CDR3 protein: CASRGQGGTEAFF
CDR3 DNA: TGTGCCAGCAGGGGACAGGGGGGCACTGAAGCTTTCTTT

V gene: TRBV11-2
D gene: .
clone size: .
J gene: TRBJ2-7
CDR3 protein: CASSHRGGAGYEQYF
CDR3 DNA: TGTGCCAGCAGCCACAGAGGGGGAGCAGGGTACGAGCAGTACTTC

V gene: TRBV6-1
D gene: .
clone size: .
J gene: TRBJ2-2
CDR3 protein: CASRPYRMNTGELFF
CDR3 DNA: TGTGCCAGCCGCCCATACAGGATGAACACCGGGGAGCTGTTTTTT

V gene: TRBV30
D gene: .
clone size: .
J gene: TRBJ1-1
CDR3 protein: CAWSVLGTGLRPFF
CDR3 DNA: TGTGCCTGGAGTGTACTGGGAACAGGGCTTAGGCCTTTCTTT

V gene: TRBV18
D gene: .
clone size: .
J gene: TRBJ2-7
CDR3 protein: CASSPIQAPTYEQYF
CDR3 DNA: TGTGCCAGCTCACCGATCCAGGCCCCTACCTACGAGCAGTACTTC

V gene: TRBV9
D gene: TRBD1
clone size: .
J gene: TRBJ1-2
CDR3 protein: CASSVDRGRSEGYTF
CDR3 DNA: TGTGCCAGCAGCGTAGACAGGGGGCGCTCGGAAGGCTACACCTTC

V gene: TRBV10-3
D gene: .
clone size: .
J gene: TRBJ1-2
CDR3 protein: CAISDSNYGYTF
CDR3 DNA: TGTGCCATCAGCGACAGTAACTATGGCTACACCTTC

V gene: TRBV12-5
D gene: TRBD1
clone size: .
J gene: TRBJ2-3
CDR3 protein: CASGLGTGFTDTQYF
CDR3 DNA: TGTGCTAGTGGTTTGGGGACAGGGTTTACAGATACGCAGTATTTT

V gene: TRBV27
D gene: .
clone size: .
J gene: TRBJ2-7
CDR3 protein: CASSPPGGYEQYF
CDR3 DNA: TGTGCCAGCAGTCCCCCCGGGGGCTACGAGCAGTACTTC

V gene: TRBV9
D gene: .
clone size: .
J gene: TRBJ1-2
CDR3 protein: CASSGRTDTYGYTF
CDR3 DNA: TGTGCCAGCAGCGGACGGACAGATACCTATGGCTACACCTTC

V gene: TRBV6-1
D gene: .
clone size: .
J gene: TRBJ2-6
CDR3 protein: CASSAYSTGANVLTF
CDR3 DNA: TGTGCCAGCAGCGCTTACAGTACTGGGGCCAACGTCCTGACTTTC

V gene: TRBV6-5
D gene: .
clone size: .
J gene: TRBJ1-1
CDR3 protein: CASSYGRGYTEAFF
CDR3 DNA: TGTGCCAGCAGTTATGGAAGGGGTTACACTGAAGCTTTCTTT

V gene: TRBV4-3
D gene: .
clone size: .
J gene: TRBJ1-2
CDR3 protein: CASSQGQFYGYTF
CDR3 DNA: TGCGCCAGCAGCCAAGGCCAGTTCTATGGCTACACCTTC

V gene: TRBV4-2
D gene: TRBD2
clone size: .
J gene: TRBJ2-7
CDR3 protein: CASKGLADREQYF
CDR3 DNA: TGTGCCAGCAAGGGGCTAGCGGACCGCGAGCAGTACTTC

V gene: TRBV29-1
D gene: .
clone size: once
J gene: TRBJ1-3
CDR3 protein: CSVAEYGNTIYF
CDR3 DNA: TGCAGCGTTGCGGAGTATGGAAACACCATATATTTT

V gene: TRBV5-1
D gene: .
clone size: .
J gene: TRBJ1-5
CDR3 protein: CASSLTGPSQPQHF
CDR3 DNA: TGCGCCAGCAGCTTAACAGGGCCAAGTCAGCCCCAGCATTTT

V gene: TRBV27
D gene: .
clone size: .
J gene: TRBJ1-1
CDR3 protein: CASSFHRAGDTEAFF
CDR3 DNA: TGTGCCAGCAGTTTTCACAGGGCTGGGGACACTGAAGCTTTCTTT

V gene: TRBV27
D gene: .
clone size: .
J gene: TRBJ1-2
CDR3 protein: CASSYGENYGYTF
CDR3 DNA: TGTGCCAGCAGTTACGGGGAAAACTATGGCTACACCTTC

V gene: TRBV27
D gene: .
clone size: .
J gene: TRBJ2-7
CDR3 protein: CASSIGGLKYEQYF
CDR3 DNA: TGTGCCAGCAGTATTGGAGGGCTGAAATACGAGCAGTACTTC

V gene: TRBV5-6
D gene: TRBD1
clone size: once
J gene: TRBJ1-1
CDR3 protein: CASSPGQGILVFEAFF
CDR3 DNA: TGTGCCAGCAGCCCAGGACAGGGAATTCTAGTCTTTGAAGCTTTCTTT

V gene: TRBV19
D gene: .
clone size: .
J gene: TRBJ1-1
CDR3 protein: CASSPGINTEAFF
CDR3 DNA: TGTGCCAGTAGTCCAGGGATTAACACTGAAGCTTTCTTT

V gene: TRBV18
D gene: TRBD2
clone size: .
J gene: TRBJ2-1
CDR3 protein: CASSLGTSGGPYNEQFF
CDR3 DNA: TGTGCCAGCTCACTGGGGACTAGCGGAGGTCCCTACAATGAGCAGTTCTTC

V gene: TRBV2
D gene: .
clone size: .
J gene: TRBJ2-1
CDR3 protein: CASSEPLPTKQFF
CDR3 DNA: TGTGCCAGCAGTGAGCCACTACCGACGAAGCAGTTCTTC

V gene: TRBV14
D gene: .
clone size: .
J gene: TRBJ1-1
CDR3 protein: CASSSFGGRSSEAFF
CDR3 DNA: TGTGCCAGCAGTTCATTTGGAGGGCGATCCTCTGAAGCTTTCTTT